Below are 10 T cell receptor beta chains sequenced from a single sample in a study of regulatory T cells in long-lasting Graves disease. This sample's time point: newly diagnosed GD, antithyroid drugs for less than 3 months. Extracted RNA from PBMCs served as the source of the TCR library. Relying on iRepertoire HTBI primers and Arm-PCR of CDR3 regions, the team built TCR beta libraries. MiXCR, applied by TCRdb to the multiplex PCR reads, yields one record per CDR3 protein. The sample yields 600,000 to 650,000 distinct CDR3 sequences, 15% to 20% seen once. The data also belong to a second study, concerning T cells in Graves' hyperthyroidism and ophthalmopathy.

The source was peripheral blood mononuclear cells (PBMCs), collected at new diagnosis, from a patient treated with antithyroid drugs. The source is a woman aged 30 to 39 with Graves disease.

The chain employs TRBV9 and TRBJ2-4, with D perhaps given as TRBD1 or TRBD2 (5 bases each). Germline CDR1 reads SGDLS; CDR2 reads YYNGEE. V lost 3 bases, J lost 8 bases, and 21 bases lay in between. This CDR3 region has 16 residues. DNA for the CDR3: TGTGCCAGCAGCGGAGGGGTAATTGGGCGAGGAGACATTCAGTACTTC. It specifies CASSGGVIGRGDIQYF.

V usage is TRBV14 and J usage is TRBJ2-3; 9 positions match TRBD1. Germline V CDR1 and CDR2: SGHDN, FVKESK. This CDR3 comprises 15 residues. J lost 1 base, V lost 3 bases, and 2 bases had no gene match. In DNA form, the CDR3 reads TGTGCCAGCAGCCACCGGGACAGGGGCACAGATACGCAGTATTTT. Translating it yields CASSHRDRGTDTQYF.

CDR3 region: CGGTGEKKLFF. Written as DNA, the CDR3 is TGTGGAGGGACAGGTGAAAAAAAACTGTTTTTT. The chain recombines TRBV19 with TRBJ1-4, with TRBD1 matching 8 bases. There are 11 residues in the CDR3. CDR1 and CDR2 (germline): LNHDA, SQIVND (reference sequence).

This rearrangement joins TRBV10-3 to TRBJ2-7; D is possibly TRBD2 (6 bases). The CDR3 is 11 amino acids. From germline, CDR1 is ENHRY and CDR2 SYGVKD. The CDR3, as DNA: TGTGCAACGGAGGGTTTCTACGAGCAGTACTTC. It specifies CATEGFYEQYF.

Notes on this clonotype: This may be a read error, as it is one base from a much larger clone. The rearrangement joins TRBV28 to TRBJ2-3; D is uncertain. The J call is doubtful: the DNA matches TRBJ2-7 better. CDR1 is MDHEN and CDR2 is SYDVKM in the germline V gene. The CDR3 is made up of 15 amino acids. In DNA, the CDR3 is TGTGCCAGCGCCCGACTCCGATTAACGGTCAATGAGCAGTACTTC. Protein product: CASARLRLTVNEQYF.

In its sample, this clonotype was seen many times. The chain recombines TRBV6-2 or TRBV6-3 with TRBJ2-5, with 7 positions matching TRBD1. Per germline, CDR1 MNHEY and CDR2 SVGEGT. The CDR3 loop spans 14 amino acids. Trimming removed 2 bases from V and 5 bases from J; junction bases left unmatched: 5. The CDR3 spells CASSYDRVRETQYF. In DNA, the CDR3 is TGTGCCAGCAGTTACGACAGGGTCCGGGAGACCCAGTACTTC.

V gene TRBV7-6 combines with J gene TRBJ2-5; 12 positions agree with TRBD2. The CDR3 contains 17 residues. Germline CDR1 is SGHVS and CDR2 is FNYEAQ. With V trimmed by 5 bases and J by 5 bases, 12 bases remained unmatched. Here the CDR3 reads CASSTMTSGSGRETQYF. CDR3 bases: TGTGCCAGCAGCACCATGACTAGCGGGAGTGGTAGGGAGACCCAGTACTTC. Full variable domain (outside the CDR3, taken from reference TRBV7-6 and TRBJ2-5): GAGVSQSPRYKVTKRGQDVALRCDPISGHVSLYWYRQALGQGPEFLTYFNYEAQQDKSGLPNDRFSAERPEGSISTLTIQRTEQRDSAMYRCASSTMTSGSGRETQYFGPGTRLLVL.

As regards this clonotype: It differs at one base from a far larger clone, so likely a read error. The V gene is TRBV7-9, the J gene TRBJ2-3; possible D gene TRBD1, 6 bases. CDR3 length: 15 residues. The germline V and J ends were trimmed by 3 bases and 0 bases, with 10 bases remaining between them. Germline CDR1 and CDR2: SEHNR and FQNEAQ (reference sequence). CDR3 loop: CASSFQGSSTDTQYF. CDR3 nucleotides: TGTGCCAGCAGCTTTCAGGGGTCTAGCACAGATACGCAGTATTTT.

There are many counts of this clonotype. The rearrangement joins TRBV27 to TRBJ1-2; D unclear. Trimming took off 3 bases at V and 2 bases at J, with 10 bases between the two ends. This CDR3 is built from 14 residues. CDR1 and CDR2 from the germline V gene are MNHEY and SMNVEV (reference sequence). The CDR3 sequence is CASSFGQSNYGYTF. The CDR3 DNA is TGTGCCAGCAGTTTTGGGCAGTCGAACTATGGCTACACCTTC.

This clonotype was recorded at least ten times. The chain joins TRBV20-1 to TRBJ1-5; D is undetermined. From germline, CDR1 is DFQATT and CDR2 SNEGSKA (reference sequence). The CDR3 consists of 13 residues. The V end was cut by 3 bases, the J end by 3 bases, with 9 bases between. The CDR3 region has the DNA TGCAGTGCTAGGATGGCGATCAATCAGCCCCAGCATTTT. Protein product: CSARMAINQPQHF.